A selection of T cell receptor beta chains follows, all from one sample in a study of T cells after posttransplantation cyclophosphamide. Method: immunoSEQ multiplex PCR; TCRdb's copy keeps in-frame clones and lacks some. Of around 2,300 clones detected, 55% to 75% appear once; the ten largest clones hold 15% to 20%. The material was PBMCs, obtained after allogeneic stem cell transplant with posttransplant cyclophosphamide. These receptor sequences come from a male patient between 55 and 70 years old who received an allogeneic stem cell transplant from a related donor and was CMV-positive. A share of the T cells may be of graft donor origin. The CDR3 runs from the conserved cysteine through the conserved F or W. D genes are given only for firm matches. Clone size is stated in some rows and not others, as once, few, many or a class when expanded.

D,size,J,V,DNA,CDR3
-,few,TRBJ1-6,TRBV6-5,TGTGCCAGCACCTCGGGGGATAGGAATAATTCACCCCTCCACTTT,CASTSGDRNNSPLHF
-,-,TRBJ1-1,TRBV19,TGTGCCAGTATGATGTATATGGGGGGTTCTGAAGCTTTCTTT,CASMMYMGGSEAFF
TRBD1,few,TRBJ2-1,TRBV7-9,TGTGCCAGCAGTCAGGTGACAGGGAATAATGAGCAGTTCTTC,CASSQVTGNNEQFF
-,few,TRBJ1-1,TRBV30,TGTGCCTGGAGTCTCAGGGATGGCACTGAAGCTTTCTTT,CAWSLRDGTEAFF
-,few,TRBJ1-5,TRBV19,TGTGCCAGTAGAGCAGGGAGGGGAAATCAGCCCCAGCATTTT,CASRAGRGNQPQHF
TRBD2,-,TRBJ2-7,TRBV7-9,TGTGCCAGCAGCACCGGTGGCGGGAGCGGCTCCTACGAGCAGTACTTC,CASSTGGGSGSYEQYF
-,-,TRBJ2-4,TRBV18,TGTGCCAGCTCACCGGGCAGGGCTAAAAACATTCAGTACTTC,CASSPGRAKNIQYF
TRBD1,-,TRBJ2-2,TRBV7-9,TGTGCCAGCAGCTTAGACCCCGGACAGGGGGATAACACCGGGGAGCTGTTTTTT,CASSLDPGQGDNTGELFF
-,-,TRBJ2-3,TRBV28,TGTGCCAGCAGTTTCTCGGGGAAAGATACGCAGTATTTT,CASSFSGKDTQYF
-,-,TRBJ1-5,TRBV15,TGTGCCACCAGCAGAGATAAGGGAGTAGCTCAGCCCCAGCATTTT,CATSRDKGVAQPQHF
TRBD2,few,TRBJ2-3,TRBV5-1,TGCGCCAGCAGCCGCGGGGGTAGCACAGATACGCAGTATTTT,CASSRGGSTDTQYF
-,-,TRBJ1-2,TRBV6-1,TGTGCCAGCAGTGGTTCGGCGTGGGGCGTGGACACCTTC,CASSGSAWGVDTF
TRBD1,-,TRBJ2-5,TRBV11-3,TGTGCCAGCAGCTTTATCTTGGGGACAGTAAGCCAAGAGACCCAGTACTTC,CASSFILGTVSQETQYF
TRBD2,-,TRBJ2-5,TRBV6-1,TGTGCCAGCAGTGAAATACTAGCGGGGGGTGGGAGTAAGCGAGAGACCCAGTACTTC,CASSEILAGGGSKRETQYF
-,-,TRBJ1-1,TRBV7-2,TGTGCCAGCAGCTCCTATATGAACACTGAAGCTTTCTTT,CASSSYMNTEAFF
-,-,TRBJ1-5,TRBV2,TGTGCCAGCAGCCAAGCGGTCGGGAATCAGCCCCAGCATTTT,CASSQAVGNQPQHF
-,-,TRBJ2-2,TRBV11-2,TGTGCCAGCAGCTTGCAGGGGCTGAACACCGGGGAGCTGTTTTTT,CASSLQGLNTGELFF
TRBD2,-,TRBJ2-7,TRBV15,TGTGCCACCAGCAGAGATCCAGCGACTAGCGCTTACGAGCAGTACTTC,CATSRDPATSAYEQYF
-,-,TRBJ1-1,TRBV9,TGTGCCAGCAGCCCCCTGACAGGAAGGAGGAAGAACACTGAAGCTTTCTTT,CASSPLTGRRKNTEAFF
TRBD1,few,TRBJ1-3,TRBV18,TGTGCCAGCTCACAAGACAGGGCTACTGGCCTCTCTGGAAACACCATATATTTT,CASSQDRATGLSGNTIYF
TRBD1,-,TRBJ1-1,TRBV5-1,TGCGCCAGCAGCTTGGGAGGGACAGCGAACACTGAAGCTTTCTTT,CASSLGGTANTEAFF
-,few,TRBJ2-1,TRBV27,TGTGCCAGCAGTCTCTTCGCCGGGGGCTCCTACAATGAGCAGTTCTTC,CASSLFAGGSYNEQFF
TRBD2,-,TRBJ2-2,TRBV5-5,TGTGCCAGCAGCTTGGATTCGCCTTGGAGGGAGGGAACCGGGGAGCTGTTTTTT,CASSLDSPWREGTGELFF
-,-,TRBJ2-1,TRBV29-1,TGCAGCGTTGACAGGGAATACAATGAGCAGTTCTTC,CSVDREYNEQFF
TRBD1,-,TRBJ1-1,TRBV12-5,TGTGCTAGTGAATCCGGGACAGGGACCGCGAAAGCTTTCTTT,CASESGTGTAKAFF
TRBD2,-,TRBJ2-1,TRBV10-3,TGTGCCACCCGTCCTACTAGCGGACAAACCTACAATGAGCAGTTCTTC,CATRPTSGQTYNEQFF
-,once,TRBJ1-2,TRBV19,TGTGCCACTAAGCTGGGGGGGGCACATGGCTACACCTTC,CATKLGGAHGYTF
-,-,TRBJ1-5,TRBV21-1,TGTGCCAGCAGCTACCCAGGGGTAGGTCAGCCCCAGCATTTT,CASSYPGVGQPQHF
-,-,TRBJ2-3,TRBV30,TGTGCCTGTACGAGGGGGGGAACAGATACGCAGTATTTT,CACTRGGTDTQYF
-,-,TRBJ1-2,TRBV7-9,TGTGCCAGCAGCTTAGGACTTATCTATGGCTACACCTTC,CASSLGLIYGYTF
-,large,TRBJ1-5,TRBV5-6,TGTGCCAGCAGCTTGGGAGCGAATCAGCCCCAGCATTTT,CASSLGANQPQHF
TRBD1,-,TRBJ1-1,TRBV18,TGTGCCAGCACGCTAACCGGGACAGCGAACACTGAAGCTTTCTTT,CASTLTGTANTEAFF
-,few,TRBJ1-3,TRBV30,TGTGCCTGGAGTGGCGAGTATCGGGCTGGAAACACCATATATTTT,CAWSGEYRAGNTIYF
TRBD2,-,TRBJ2-5,TRBV7-8,TGTGCCAGCAGTAGGACTAGCGGGGATTTCGAGACCCAGTACTTC,CASSRTSGDFETQYF
TRBD2,few,TRBJ2-7,TRBV13,TGTGCCAGCAGCTCGAGGTATCTAGCGGGAGGGCTGGAGCAGTACTTC,CASSSRYLAGGLEQYF
-,-,TRBJ2-6,TRBV4-1,TGCGCCAGCAGCGAAGCTTACTCTGGGGCCAACGTCCTGACTTTC,CASSEAYSGANVLTF
-,few,TRBJ2-6,TRBV7-8,TGTGCCAGCAGCTTGGGCCACTCTGGGGCCAACGTCCTGACTTTC,CASSLGHSGANVLTF
TRBD1,few,TRBJ2-2,TRBV14,TGTGCCAGCAGCCCGACTGGAACAGGGGCCTCAGGGCCCGGGGAGCTGTTTTTT,CASSPTGTGASGPGELFF
-,large,TRBJ1-4,TRBV27,TGTGCCAGCAGTGCGGGGGAACACCCTAATGAAAAACTGTTTTTT,CASSAGEHPNEKLFF
-,-,TRBJ2-7,TRBV18,TGTGCCAGCTCACCACCGAGGATCGTGGTCAACGAGCAGTACTTC,CASSPPRIVVNEQYF
TRBD2,-,TRBJ2-2,TRBV19,TGTGCCAGTAGTAGACGAGCGAGGACGGGAGGTACCGGGGAGCTGTTTTTT,CASSRRARTGGTGELFF
-,-,TRBJ1-2,TRBV4-3,TGCGCCAGCAGCCAAGTCACCACGGGGTCCTATGGCTACACCTTC,CASSQVTTGSYGYTF
-,-,TRBJ2-3,TRBV7-2,TGTGCCAGCAGCTTGAGCAGGGGTGGAGATACGCAGTATTTT,CASSLSRGGDTQYF
TRBD2,-,TRBJ2-5,TRBV27,TGTGCCAGCAGCCAACTAGCGCTTCGGGAGACCCAGTACTTC,CASSQLALRETQYF
-,-,TRBJ1-5,TRBV25-1,TGTGCCAGCAGTGCGGGGGGGGGCTCCTATCAGCCCCAGCATTTT,CASSAGGGSYQPQHF
-,-,TRBJ2-5,TRBV7-9,TGTGCCAGCAGCTTAGTTTTAACAGGGACCCAGTACTTC,CASSLVLTGTQYF
TRBD1,-,TRBJ1-1,TRBV15,TGTGCCACCAGCAGAGACGGGACAGGCCGGGAAGCTTTCTTT,CATSRDGTGREAFF
TRBD1,-,TRBJ1-1,TRBV5-6,TGTGCCAGCAGCCTGACCGGACAGGGGATGACTGAAGCTTTCTTT,CASSLTGQGMTEAFF
-,-,TRBJ2-5,TRBV6-5,TGTGCCAGCAGAAGGGGTAATCAAGAGACCCAGTACTTC,CASRRGNQETQYF
-,-,TRBJ2-7,TRBV5-6,TGTGCCAGCAGCTTGGGCGGGGATTTCTACGAGCAGTACTTC,CASSLGGDFYEQYF